The clone carrying this TCR beta chain was seen many times. The record originates from a study of T cells in Graves' hyperthyroidism and ophthalmopathy. The CDR3 spans 16 residues. The germline V and J ends were trimmed by 2 bases and 0 bases, with 14 bases remaining between them. Per the germline V gene, CDR1 is MDHEN and CDR2 is SYDVKM. The investigators amplified TCR beta CDR3 regions from RNA transcripts. The TCR CDR3 first-round RT-PCR relied on the HTBI primer set. TCRdb reanalysed the multiplex PCR reads using MiXCR and keeps one entry per CDR3 protein. The sample yields about 600,000 distinct CDR3 sequences, approximately 15% seen once.

V and J are TRBV28 and TRBJ2-7, with D perhaps assigned TRBD1 or TRBD2 (5 bases each). Specimen: blood. The receptor was isolated from a woman younger than 35 with Graves' ophthalmopathy. The CDR3 DNA sequence: TGTGCCAGCAGTTTACGGGGCAGGTCCCTCTCCTACGAGCAGTACTTC. This sequence encodes CASSLRGRSLSYEQYF.